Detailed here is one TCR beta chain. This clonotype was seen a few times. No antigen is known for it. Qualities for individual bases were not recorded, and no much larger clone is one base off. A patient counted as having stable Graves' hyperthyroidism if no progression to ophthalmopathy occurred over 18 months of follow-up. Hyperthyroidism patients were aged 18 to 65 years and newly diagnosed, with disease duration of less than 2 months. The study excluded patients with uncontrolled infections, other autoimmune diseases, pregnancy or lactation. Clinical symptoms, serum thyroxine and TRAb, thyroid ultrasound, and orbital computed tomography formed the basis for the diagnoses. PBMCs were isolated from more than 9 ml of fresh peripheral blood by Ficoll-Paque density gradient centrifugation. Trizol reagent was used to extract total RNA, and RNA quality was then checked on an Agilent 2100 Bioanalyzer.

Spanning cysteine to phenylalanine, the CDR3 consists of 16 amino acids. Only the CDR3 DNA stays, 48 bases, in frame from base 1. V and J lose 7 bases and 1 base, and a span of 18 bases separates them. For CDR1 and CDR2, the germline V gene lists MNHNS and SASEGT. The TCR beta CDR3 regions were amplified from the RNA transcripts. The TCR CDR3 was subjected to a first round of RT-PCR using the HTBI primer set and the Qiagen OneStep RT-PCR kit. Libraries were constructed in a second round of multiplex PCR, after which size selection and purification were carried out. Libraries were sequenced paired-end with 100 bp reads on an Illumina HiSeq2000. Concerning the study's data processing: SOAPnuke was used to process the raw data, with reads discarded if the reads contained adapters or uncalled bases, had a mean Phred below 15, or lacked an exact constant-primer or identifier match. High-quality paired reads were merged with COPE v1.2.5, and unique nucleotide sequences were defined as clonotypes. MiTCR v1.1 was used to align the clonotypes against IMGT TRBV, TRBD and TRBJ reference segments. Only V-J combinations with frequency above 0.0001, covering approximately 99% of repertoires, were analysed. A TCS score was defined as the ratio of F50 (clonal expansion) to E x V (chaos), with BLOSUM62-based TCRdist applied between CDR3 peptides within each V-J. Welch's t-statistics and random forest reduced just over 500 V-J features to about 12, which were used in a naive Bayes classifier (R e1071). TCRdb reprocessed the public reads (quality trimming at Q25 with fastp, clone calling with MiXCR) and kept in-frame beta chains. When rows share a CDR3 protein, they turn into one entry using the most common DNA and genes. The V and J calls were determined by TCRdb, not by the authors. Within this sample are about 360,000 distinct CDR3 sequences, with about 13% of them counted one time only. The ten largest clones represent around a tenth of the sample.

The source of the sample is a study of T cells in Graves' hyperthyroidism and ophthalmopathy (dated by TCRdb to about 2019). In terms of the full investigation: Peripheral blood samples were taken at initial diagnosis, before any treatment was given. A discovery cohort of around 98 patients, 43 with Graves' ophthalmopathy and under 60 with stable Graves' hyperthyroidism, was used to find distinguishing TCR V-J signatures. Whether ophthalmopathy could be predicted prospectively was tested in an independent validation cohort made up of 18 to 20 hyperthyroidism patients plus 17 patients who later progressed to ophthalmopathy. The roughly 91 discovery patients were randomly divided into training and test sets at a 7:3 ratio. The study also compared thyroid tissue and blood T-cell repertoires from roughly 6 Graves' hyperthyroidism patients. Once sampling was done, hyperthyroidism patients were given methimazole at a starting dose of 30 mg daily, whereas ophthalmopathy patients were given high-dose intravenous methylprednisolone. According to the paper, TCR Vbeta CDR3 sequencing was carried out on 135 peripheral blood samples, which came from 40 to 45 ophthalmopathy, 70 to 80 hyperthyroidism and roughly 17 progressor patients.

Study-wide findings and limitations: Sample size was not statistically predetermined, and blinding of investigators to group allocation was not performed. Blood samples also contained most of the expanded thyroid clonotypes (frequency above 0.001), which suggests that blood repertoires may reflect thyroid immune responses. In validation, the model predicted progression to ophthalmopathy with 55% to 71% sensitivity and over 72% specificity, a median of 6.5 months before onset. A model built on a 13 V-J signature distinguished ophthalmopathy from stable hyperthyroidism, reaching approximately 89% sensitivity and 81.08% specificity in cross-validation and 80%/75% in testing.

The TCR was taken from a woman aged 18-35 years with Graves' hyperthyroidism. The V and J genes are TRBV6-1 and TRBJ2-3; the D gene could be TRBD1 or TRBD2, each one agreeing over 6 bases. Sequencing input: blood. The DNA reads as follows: TGTGCCAGCATCCCCCCTGGGGGGCTGGGCACAGATACGCAGTATTTT. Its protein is CASIPPGGLGTDTQYF.